This T cell receptor (beta chain) appears in the sequencing data of a study of T cells in narcolepsy. Findings and limits, study-wide: Autoreactive HCRT-specific and TRIB2-specific clonotypes were marked in same-patient CSF-versus-blood CD4+ comparisons. In some patient and control memory CD4+ samples, autoreactive clones were absent. Blood of same and different patients, but not healthy controls, reportedly held recurring autoreactive clonotypes.

The assay was immunoSEQ multiplex PCR, and TCRdb's table has in-frame clones only and misses some. The sample holds some 25,000 clones, 85% seen once. This clone was counted between two and nine times. No antigen is known for it. CDR1 and CDR2 from the germline V gene are MNHNS and SASEGT. V lost 8 bases to trimming and J lost 7 bases, with 15 bases between them. This CDR3 has 13 residues. The chain has TRBV6-1 and TRBJ1-5; a weak D match, TRBD1 (5 bases). The material sequenced was memory (CD45RA-) CD4+ T cells from blood. The source is a human donor in good health. CDR3 DNA: TGTGCCAGCGGCAGGGAGGCCTCCCAGCCCCAGCATTTT. This encodes CASGREASQPQHF.